Listed here are 10 T cell receptor beta chains from one sample, sequenced in a study of cytomegalovirus exposure and HLA in healthy donors. Use of 60 Vbeta and 13 Jbeta primers characterized the PCR. Profiled with immunoSEQ multiplex PCR; TCRdb holds only in-frame clones, not every one. The table has under 200,000 clones, about 85% seen once. Sequencing was carried out using PBMCs. Source of these receptors: a woman aged 45-65 years in good health and CMV-seropositive.

The V call is TRBV27, the J call TRBJ1-5, with 10 bases matching TRBD1. CDR1 is MNHEY, CDR2 SMNVEV, per germline (reference sequence). CDR3 length equals 15 residues. The V and J ends lost 3 bases and 5 bases, in that order; junction bases with no gene match: 4. Here the CDR3 DNA reads TGTGCCAGCAGTTTCGCAGACAGGGGGCATCAGCCCCAGCATTTT. This codes for CASSFADRGHQPQHF.

The rearrangement uses TRBV9 and TRBJ2-2; weak D call: TRBD1 (6 bases). Germline CDR1 SGDLS, CDR2 YYNGEE. The CDR3 is made up of 14 amino acids. The V end lost 4 bases, the J end lost 7 bases, and 14 bases lay between the germline ends. The CDR3 spells CASSITGLNGELFF. The CDR3 DNA reads as TGTGCCAGCAGCATCACAGGGTTAAACGGGGAGCTGTTTTTT.

The rearrangement links TRBV5-1 to TRBJ2-1; 10 nucleotides agree with TRBD2. The CDR3 covers 14 residues. The V and J ends lost 4 bases and 7 bases, in that order; junction bases with no gene match: 5. CDR1 SGHRS and CDR2 YFSETQ come from the germline V gene. CDR3 bases: TGCGCCAGCAGCGTCCTACTAGCGGGAAATGAGCAGTTCTTC. Translating gives CASSVLLAGNEQFF. Filled out from reference TRBV5-1 and TRBJ2-1, the complete variable domain reads KAGVTQTPRYLIKTRGQQVTLSCSPISGHRSVSWYQQTPGQGLQFLFEYFSETQRNKGNFPGRFSGRQFSNSRSEMNVSTLELGDSALYLCASSVLLAGNEQFFGPGTRLTVL.

The rearrangement uses TRBV7-9 and TRBJ2-7, with D maybe TRBD1 (6 bases). Germline V lookup: CDR1 SEHNR, CDR2 FQNEAQ (reference sequence). With 3 bases removed from V and 4 bases from J, the gap between germline ends came to 19 bases. The CDR3 is 16 residues long. In DNA, the CDR3 is TGTGCCAGCAGCTTCCGGCCTTTAGGACAGTGGTACGAGCAGTACTTC. As protein: CASSFRPLGQWYEQYF.

This chain uses TRBV5-1 with TRBJ2-5; the match to TRBD1 covers 7 bases. The CDR3 has 14 residues. Germline V CDR1 and CDR2: SGHRS, YFSETQ. Trimming removed 0 bases from V and 4 bases from J; junction bases left unmatched: 3. The CDR3 region has the DNA TGCGCCAGCAGCTTGGTGACAGGGCGAGAGACCCAGTACTTC. Protein: CASSLVTGRETQYF.

The genes are TRBV7-2 and TRBJ2-5; 12 bases are shared with TRBD2. J was trimmed by 9 bases and V by 5 bases; bases with no gene match: 13. This CDR3 has 16 amino acids. CDR1 SGHTA and CDR2 FQGNSA come from the germline V gene. The chain's CDR3 is CASSPTGLAGLGAQYF. CDR3 nucleotides: TGTGCCAGCAGCCCTACTGGACTAGCGGGGCTGGGGGCCCAGTACTTC.

This chain joins TRBV5-1 and TRBJ1-4; TRBD1 matches 10 bases. The CDR3 has 16 amino acids. From germline, CDR1 is SGHRS and CDR2 YFSETQ. Trimming took 4 bases from V and 7 from J; bases not matched to a gene: 10. CDR3 in amino acids: CASSPRRGTGAEKLFF. The CDR3 coding sequence is TGCGCCAGCAGCCCCCGAAGGGGGACAGGGGCTGAAAAACTGTTTTTT.

The chain employs TRBV29-1 and TRBJ1-5; D possibly corresponds to TRBD1 (5 bases). V lost 6 bases and J 5 bases, leaving 11 bases between the germline ends. This CDR3 contains 12 residues. Germline CDR1 is SQVTM and CDR2 is ANQGSEA. As DNA, the CDR3 is TGCAGCGTCGGGGGATTTGATCAGCCCCAGCATTTT. Amino acid sequence: CSVGGFDQPQHF.

This CDR3 is CASSLSLIGLGGVGNTIYF. The DNA of the CDR3 is TGTGCCAGCAGTTTATCGTTAATTGGTTTGGGGGGAGTGGGAAACACCATATATTTT. This chain links TRBV28 with TRBJ1-3; D perhaps matches TRBD1 (5 bases). The CDR3 is 19 amino acids. Deletions cut 1 base from V and 4 bases from J, with 23 bases between. Germline CDR1 is MDHEN and CDR2 is SYDVKM.

This clone was observed a handful of times. This chain uses TRBV5-1 with TRBJ2-5; TRBD2 aligns across 13 bases. There are 16 residues in the CDR3. In germline, CDR1 is SGHRS, CDR2 YFSETQ. V lost 8 bases and J lost 4; bases outside the gene matches: 11. CDR3 DNA: TGCGCCAGTATCCTTGGGACTAGCGGGACGGGAGAGACCCAGTACTTC. The encoded protein is CASILGTSGTGETQYF.